This TCR beta chain came from a study of blood T cell repertoires in COVID-19. About the study: Material from acute and convalescent COVID-19 was sourced from the United States, Italy and Spain.

This clone was seen just once. Study processing details: From reference gene primer amplification, estimates of nucleated cell counts were derived. Produced via immunoSEQ multiplex PCR; TCRdb's table is partial and in-frame only. That table is the source of V, J and clone size, and D and trimming were worked out from the DNA. The sample gives 200,000 to 250,000 clones, around nine tenths of which show up once; 10% to 12% is in the top ten. Participant-given clinical history determined each cohort assignment. This CDR3 region has 16 residues. J was trimmed by 8 bases and V by 0 bases; bases with no gene match: 8. Germline V gene sequence: CDR1 ENHRY, CDR2 SYGVKD.

J is TRBJ2-1 and V is TRBV10-3, with TRBD1 identical over 9 bases. Material: PBMCs or T cells enriched from blood (not recorded which). The TCR comes from a man aged 25-45 years who had recovered from COVID-19. CDR3 residues: CAISESPLTGGYEQFF. The CDR3 DNA is TGTGCCATCAGTGAGTCGCCCCTGACAGGGGGTTATGAGCAGTTCTTC.